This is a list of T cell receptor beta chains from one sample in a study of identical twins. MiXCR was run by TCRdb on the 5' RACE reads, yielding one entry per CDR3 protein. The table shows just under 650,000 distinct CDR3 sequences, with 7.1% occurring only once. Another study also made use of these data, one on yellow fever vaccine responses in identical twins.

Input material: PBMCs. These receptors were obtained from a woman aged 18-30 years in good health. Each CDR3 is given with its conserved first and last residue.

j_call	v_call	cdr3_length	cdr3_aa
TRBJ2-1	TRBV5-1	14	CASRGDSKKNEQFF
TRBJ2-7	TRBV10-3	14	CAISESAKPYEQYF
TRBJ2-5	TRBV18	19	CASSSLPRLAGERGETQYF
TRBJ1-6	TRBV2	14	CASVQGVNNSPLHF
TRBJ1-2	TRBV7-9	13	CASSWDSQYGYTF
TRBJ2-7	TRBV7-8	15	CASSLSGGVLYEQYF
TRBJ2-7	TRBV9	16	CASSAHGTSGNYEQYF
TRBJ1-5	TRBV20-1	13	CSAVGSYLQPQHF
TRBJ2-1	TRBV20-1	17	CSASRLERTDSYNEQFF
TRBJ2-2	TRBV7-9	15	CASSFRSTGSGELFF
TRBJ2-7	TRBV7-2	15	CASRRRQGQNYEQYF
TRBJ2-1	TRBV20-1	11	CSAHDFNEQFF
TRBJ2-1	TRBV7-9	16	CASSATSGRSYNEQFF
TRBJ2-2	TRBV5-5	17	CASSLASGRTFPGELFF
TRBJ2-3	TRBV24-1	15	CATSDPDRATDTQYF
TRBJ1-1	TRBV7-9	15	CASSGRDSENTEAFF
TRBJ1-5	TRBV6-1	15	CASSPDIHSNQPQHF
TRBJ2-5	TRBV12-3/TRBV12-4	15	CASSPFGSREETQYF
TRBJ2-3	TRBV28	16	CASRVGTRTSTDTQYF
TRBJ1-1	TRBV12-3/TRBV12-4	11	CASTRGHEAFF
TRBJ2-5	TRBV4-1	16	CASSQESVGLAETQYF
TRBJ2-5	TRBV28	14	CASNTRGLGETQYF
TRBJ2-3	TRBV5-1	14	CASSLGTKADTQYF
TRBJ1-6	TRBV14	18	CASSQGSGRKPYNSPLHF
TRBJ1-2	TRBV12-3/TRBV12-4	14	CASSRDRVRGGYTF
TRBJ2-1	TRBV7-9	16	CASSLGLGTTNNEQFF
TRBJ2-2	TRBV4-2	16	CASSQDLGSITGELFF
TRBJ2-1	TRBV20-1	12	CSARDGRNEQFF
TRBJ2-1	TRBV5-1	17	CASSLLAGKLGNNEQFF
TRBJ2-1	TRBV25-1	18	CASSEYPGGGASYNEQFF
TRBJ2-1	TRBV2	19	CASSEAQFRWLAGVNEQFF
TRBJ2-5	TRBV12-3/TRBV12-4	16	CASSPTSGRPAETQYF
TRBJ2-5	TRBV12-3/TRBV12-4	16	CASSPPSGGLGETQYF
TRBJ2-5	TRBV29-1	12	CSGYSGEETQYF
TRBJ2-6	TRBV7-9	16	CASSIGEHSGANVLTF
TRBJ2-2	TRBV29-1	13	CSVEVGTVGELFF
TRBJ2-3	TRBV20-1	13	CSAREGGGSTQYF
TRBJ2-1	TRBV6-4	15	CGSSGASGGANEQFF
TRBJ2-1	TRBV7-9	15	CASSPRDRGQVEQFF
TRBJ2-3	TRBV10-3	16	CAISYIAGGPKDTQYF
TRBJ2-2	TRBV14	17	CASSQVPGGRASGELFF
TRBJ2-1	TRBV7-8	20	CASSLPRTSGPSSSYNEQFF
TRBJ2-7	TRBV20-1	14	CSAHQLAGDHEQYF